A selection of T cell receptor beta chains follows, all from one sample in a study of blood T cell repertoires in COVID-19. TCRdb's copy holds only in-frame clones and misses some; the assay was immunoSEQ multiplex PCR. The sample comprises about 480,000 clones, approximately 88% of which are singletons, and 1.8% rests with the top ten. Sequencing input: PBMCs or T cells enriched from blood (not recorded which). All receptors derive from a woman in her thirties or forties who had recovered from COVID-19. CDR3s include the opening cysteine and the closing phenylalanine or tryptophan. D genes are given only for firm matches. The size entry is marked missing in some rows and otherwise reads once, few, many or a size class.

j_call | v_call | clone_size | d_call | cdr3_aa | cdr3_nt
TRBJ1-2 | TRBV19 | NA | NA | CASSIDPGSYGYTF | TGTGCCAGTAGTATAGATCCTGGCAGCTATGGCTACACCTTC
TRBJ2-3 | TRBV27 | NA | TRBD2 | CASRGRLAGGVTDTQYF | TGTGCCAGCAGGGGAAGACTAGCGGGAGGGGTCACAGATACGCAGTATTTT
TRBJ2-1 | TRBV7-8 | NA | NA | CASSRRQDEQFF | TGTGCCAGCAGCCGACGGCAGGATGAGCAGTTCTTC
TRBJ2-5 | TRBV9 | NA | TRBD2 | CASSPRGDGETQYF | TGTGCCAGCAGCCCCCGGGGGGACGGAGAGACCCAGTACTTC
TRBJ2-7 | TRBV6-2/TRBV6-3 | NA | NA | CASSYGGTSGVYEQYF | TGTGCCAGCAGTTACGGGGGGACCTCGGGGGTGTACGAGCAGTACTTC
TRBJ1-4 | TRBV3-1/TRBV3-2 | NA | NA | CASSLVEGEKLFF | TGTGCCAGCAGCCTAGTGGAGGGGGAAAAACTGTTTTTT
TRBJ2-5 | TRBV11-3 | NA | NA | CASNIMGGEETQYF | TGTGCCAGCAATATCATGGGAGGAGAGGAGACCCAGTACTTC
TRBJ1-4 | TRBV7-9 | NA | NA | CASRAPGQSTAGKLFF | TGTGCCAGCAGAGCACCGGGACAATCAACCGCGGGAAAACTGTTTTTT
TRBJ1-2 | TRBV19 | NA | TRBD1 | CASSRDRDHGYTF | TGTGCCAGTAGTAGGGACAGGGATCATGGCTACACCTTC
TRBJ1-6 | TRBV30 | NA | NA | CAWSDSLGSPLHF | TGTGCCTGGAGTGACAGTTTGGGTTCACCCCTCCACTTT
TRBJ2-7 | TRBV12-5 | NA | TRBD1 | CASGWDRESSYEQYF | TGTGCTAGTGGTTGGGACAGGGAAAGCTCCTACGAGCAGTACTTC
TRBJ1-1 | TRBV15 | NA | TRBD1 | CATSREGQMNTEAFF | TGTGCCACCAGCAGAGAGGGACAGATGAACACTGAAGCTTTCTTT
TRBJ2-1 | TRBV11-2 | NA | NA | CASSLEQNSYNEQFF | TGTGCCAGCAGCTTAGAACAAAACTCCTACAATGAGCAGTTCTTC
TRBJ1-2 | TRBV13 | NA | TRBD1 | CASSANRGQWHGYTF | TGTGCCAGCAGCGCTAATCGGGGACAGTGGCATGGCTACACCTTC
TRBJ2-2 | TRBV18 | NA | NA | CASSRGQNTGELFF | TGTGCCAGCTCACGGGGCCAGAACACCGGGGAGCTGTTTTTT
TRBJ2-2 | TRBV5-4 | NA | TRBD2 | CASSGGVAGDFSGELFF | TGTGCCAGCAGCGGGGGGGTAGCGGGAGATTTTTCCGGGGAGCTGTTTTTT
TRBJ2-3 | TRBV7-9 | NA | TRBD2 | CASSTAASGSPQSSGTQYF | TGTGCCAGCAGTACCGCCGCTAGCGGGAGCCCCCAATCAAGTGGTACGCAGTATTTT
TRBJ2-7 | TRBV7-2 | NA | NA | CASSSGRGNPYEQYF | TGTGCCAGCAGCTCTGGCAGGGGTAACCCCTACGAGCAGTACTTC
TRBJ2-7 | TRBV9 | NA | NA | CASSVDPQWSSYEQYF | TGTGCCAGCAGCGTAGACCCCCAGTGGAGCTCCTACGAGCAGTACTTC
TRBJ2-7 | TRBV7-9 | NA | NA | CASSRQTGSYEQYF | TGTGCCAGCAGCAGACAGACAGGTTCCTACGAGCAGTACTTC
TRBJ1-1 | TRBV5-1 | NA | TRBD1 | CASSLDRGGNTEAFF | TGCGCCAGCAGCTTGGACAGGGGAGGGAACACTGAAGCTTTCTTT
TRBJ1-2 | TRBV6-6 | NA | NA | CASRLGVPYGYTF | TGTGCCAGCAGGCTCGGGGTACCGTATGGCTACACCTTC
TRBJ2-5 | TRBV5-1 | NA | NA | CASSLGLGARETQYF | TGCGCCAGCAGCTTAGGACTGGGGGCAAGAGAGACCCAGTACTTC
TRBJ1-6 | TRBV7-9 | NA | TRBD1 | CASSLLPGTGSSPLHF | TGTGCCAGCAGCTTGCTTCCGGGGACAGGGAGTTCACCCCTCCACTTT
TRBJ1-1 | TRBV4-1 | NA | NA | CASRRGGQMNTEAFF | TGCGCCAGCAGGAGAGGGGGACAAATGAACACTGAAGCTTTCTTT
TRBJ1-2 | TRBV19 | once | NA | CASSIDKGTWDGYTF | TGTGCCAGTAGTATAGACAAGGGGACTTGGGATGGCTACACCTTC
TRBJ1-4 | TRBV19 | NA | NA | CASSIVRKATTNEKLFF | TGTGCCAGTAGTATAGTACGAAAAGCCACAACTAATGAAAAACTGTTTTTT
TRBJ1-1 | TRBV4-1 | NA | TRBD1 | CASSQRDRGQSSTEAFF | TGCGCCAGCAGCCAAAGGGACAGGGGGCAAAGCAGCACTGAAGCTTTCTTT